This T cell receptor (beta chain) was recovered during a study of prognosis after radiotherapy for stage I lung cancer listed by TCRdb under 2021. Background for the entire study: Between April 2018 and early 2019, about 20 stage I NSCLC patients were enrolled in Nanjing, China. The cohort included 10 to 15 men and more than 5 women, with a median age of approximately 74 years and a range of about 50 to 85 years. Squamous cell carcinoma histology was identified in seven patients, and adenocarcinoma histology was identified in twelve patients. No patient received concurrent therapy alongside SBRT. All patients were considered medically inoperable, owing to comorbidities in roughly 11 and refusal of surgery in about seven. A total of approximately 40 blood samples from 19 patients were sequenced, with one sample obtained before and one obtained after SBRT for each patient. Peripheral blood TCR beta repertoires were profiled in stage I NSCLC patients before and after stereotactic body radiotherapy, and the study then linked these repertoires to distant failure. Using image-guided IMRT or VMAT, SBRT was delivered in 3 to 5 fractions at a biologically effective dose of at least 100 Gy. After SBRT, distant metastases developed in about 20% of the 19 patients at a median of 7 months, while the remaining 15 patients had no significant progression. Newly diagnosed primary stage I lung tumors were present in 14 to 15 patients, and oligometastatic NSCLC after surgical resection of the primary tumor was present in roughly 5 patients.

Results the study describes overall, beyond this receptor: After SBRT, the number of unique TCR clones decreased (median approximately 10,000 before versus some 6,400 after; Wilcoxon paired P=0.011). The small cohort and short follow-up limited the study, so independent validation of the findings is needed. TRBV and TRBJ usage frequencies reportedly varied with metastasis status, involving two V genes at baseline and nine V and two J genes after SBRT. No determination of tumor specificity was made for expanded TCR clones. No adjustment for multiple comparisons was applied to any of the reported P values. Post-SBRT Shannon entropy and its change from baseline were lower in patients who developed distant metastases; baseline Shannon entropy was not associated with metastases.

All patients had node-negative disease on CT and PET/CT, and none had a history of other malignancies or prior chemotherapy or radiotherapy. At each of the two time points, 5.5 to 7.5 milliliters of peripheral venous blood were collected into EDTA tubes. PBMCs were isolated by Ficoll-Paque Plus density-gradient centrifugation. Right after collection, samples were placed at -80 degrees C and kept there until analysis. Two rounds of multiplex PCR on genomic DNA were used to amplify the TCR beta CDR3 region. The first PCR round used primers specific to each TRBV and TRBJ gene, and the primer sequences were filed in Chinese patent CN105087789A. Universal primers were used in the second round of PCR. The Roche High Pure PCR Template Preparation Kit was used to extract genomic DNA from the frozen PBMCs. Paired-end sequencing with 151 bp reads was performed on the libraries using an Illumina HiSeq 3000. The original methods were these. Raw reads lacking the multiplex PCR primer sequences were removed with CutAdapt. PEAR was used to merge high-quality paired reads into contigs. By aligning each contig to reference sequences, MiXCR assigned the TRB V, D and J gene segments to that contig. To remove sequencing errors, CDR3 sequences were clustered according to base quality and sequence similarity. Shannon entropy normalized by the natural log of productive TCR sequence number was used as the measure of diversity. One minus Shannon entropy divided by the natural log of the number of unique clonotypes was used as the definition of clonality. Progression-free survival cut-offs for repertoire metrics were chosen using the Youden index of ROC curves, with analyses run in R 3.5.3. TCRdb's own reprocessing of the public reads used fastp at Q25 and MiXCR and kept productive beta chains. One record per CDR3 amino acid sequence lists the most common genes and DNA. TCRdb, not the authors, supplied the V and J calls. For this sample there are more than 10,000 distinct CDR3 sequences; around a third appear just once. 53% of the sample belongs to the ten largest clones.

V drops 0 bases and J drops 14 bases, leaving 20 bases in between. There are 14 amino acids in the CDR3, from cysteine to phenylalanine inclusive. The only DNA kept is the CDR3, 42 bases in frame from the first base. As encoded in the germline V gene (reference sequence), CDR1 is SGHKS while CDR2 is YYEKEE. Ten or more counts support this clonotype. Its specific antigen is unknown. No quality values exist for individual bases; no much larger clone is one base distant. Rearrangement joined TRBV5-5 to TRBJ1-2; D gene: possibly TRBD1, on 5 matching bases. Specimen: PBMCs, collected before or after stereotactic body radiation therapy (not recorded which). This clonotype was obtained from a donor over 45 with non-small cell lung cancer. The CDR3: CASSLDGGKTSETF. The DNA sequence follows: TGTGCCAGCAGCTTGGACGGGGGGAAGACGTCGGAAACCTTC.